The 18 T cell receptor beta chains presented below share a single source sample, sequenced in a study of tumour-infiltrating T cells in Burkitt lymphoma. Measured with immunoSEQ multiplex PCR; TCRdb has only the in-frame clones, and not every one. The table records 4,500 to 5,000 clones, under 25% of them present only once. Sequenced input: tumor tissue. The receptors derive from a human donor with diffuse large B-cell lymphoma.

This clone was seen a few times. V and J are TRBV7-9 and TRBJ1-1; weak D call: TRBD1 (5 bases). Germline CDR1 and CDR2: SEHNR and FQNEAQ (reference sequence). The V end lost 1 base, the J end lost 5 bases, and 11 bases lay between the germline ends. The CDR3 consists of 14 residues. In nucleotides, the CDR3 is TGTGCCAGCAGCTTAGGGGCAGGGTTGACTGAAGCTTTCTTT. It is translated as CASSLGAGLTEAFF. The full variable domain, rest sourced from reference TRBV7-9 and TRBJ1-1, is DTGVSQNPRHKITKRGQNVTFRCDPISEHNRLYWYRQTLGQGPEFLTYFQNEAQLEKSRLLSDRFSAERPKGSFSTLEIQRTEQGDSAMYLCASSLGAGLTEAFFGQGTRLTVV.

This clone showed up just a few times. V gene TRBV18 combines with J gene TRBJ2-2; the D gene is possibly TRBD1 (6 bases). Trimming pared 6 bases from V and 0 bases from J, leaving 17 bases between. The CDR3 spans 17 residues. Germline V gene sequence: CDR1 KGHSH, CDR2 LQKENI. The CDR3 nucleotides are TGTGCCAGCTCGCGCGTTCTCGGGACACCGAACACCGGGGAGCTGTTTTTT. Its protein is CASSRVLGTPNTGELFF.

The chain employs TRBV5-4 and TRBJ1-5, with 7 bases that match TRBD1. Losses at the gene ends were 0 bases for V and 9 bases for J; bases not matched to a gene: 6. The CDR3 consists of 14 residues. CDR1 and CDR2 (germline): SGHNT, YYREEE (reference sequence). CDR3 in DNA: TGTGCCAGCAGCTTGGAAGGGGGCCAAACGCCCCAGCATTTT. As protein: CASSLEGGQTPQHF.

The genes are TRBV7-2 and TRBJ2-3; D is unresolved. This CDR3 contains 15 residues. Trimming stripped 3 bases from V and 0 bases from J, with 10 bases between. In germline, CDR1 is SGHTA, CDR2 FQGNSA. The CDR3 DNA reads TGTGCCAGCAGCTTTGGCGGAAAGAGCACAGATACGCAGTATTTT. Translated, it gives CASSFGGKSTDTQYF.

This clone came up a few times. This chain connects TRBV14 to TRBJ1-4; D is possibly TRBD1 (5 bases). The CDR3 is 16 residues long. V lost 1 base and J lost 2, with 11 bases in between. The germline gives CDR1 SGHDN, CDR2 FVKESK. DNA for the CDR3: TGTGCCAGCAGCCAAGTAGTTGGGACCACTAATGAAAAACTGTTTTTT. It encodes CASSQVVGTTNEKLFF.

The chain links TRBV18 to TRBJ1-3, with D unresolved. Trimming removed 2 bases at V and 2 bases at J, with 7 bases between. CDR3 size: 14 residues. The germline V gene encodes CDR1 KGHSH and CDR2 LQKENI. CDR3 residues: CASSPSTAGNTIYF. DNA of the CDR3: TGTGCCAGCTCACCATCGACGGCTGGAAACACCATATATTTT.

The chain links TRBV11-3 to TRBJ1-1; TRBD1 is a possible D gene (6 bases). V shed 2 bases and J shed 3 bases, with 7 bases lying between them. The CDR3 runs to 13 residues. Germline lookup yields CDR1 SGHNT and CDR2 YENEEA. In DNA form, the CDR3 reads TGTGCCAGCAGCTTACAGGGGTACACTGAAGCTTTCTTT. It codes for CASSLQGYTEAFF.

This sequence joins TRBV12-5 and TRBJ2-3, with a weak D call TRBD1 (6 bases). The V gene's germline CDR1 is LGHNT and CDR2 FRNRAP. CDR3 length equals 13 residues. With 7 bases removed from V and 6 bases from J, the gap between germline ends came to 14 bases. CDR3 amino acids: CASAQHRADTQYF. CDR3 nucleotide sequence: TGTGCTAGTGCACAACACAGGGCGGATACGCAGTATTTT.

This clone was observed a handful of times. DNA for the CDR3: TGTGCCAGCAGCCCGGGCACTGAAGCTTTCTTT. As protein: CASSPGTEAFF. The chain uses TRBV14 and TRBJ1-1; D not resolved. Germline V gene data show CDR1 as SGHDN and CDR2 as FVKESK. The V end lost 4 bases, the J end lost 4 bases, and 4 bases lay between the germline ends. The CDR3 runs to 11 residues.

V is TRBV5-6 and J is TRBJ2-3; D is unclear. The CDR3 is 11 residues long. Germline values: CDR1 SGHDT, CDR2 YYEEEE. Between the trimmed V and J ends, which lost 3 bases and 4 bases, there was a span of 3 bases. CDR3 loop: CASSYADTQYF. The CDR3 DNA follows: TGTGCCAGCAGCTACGCAGATACGCAGTATTTT.

This clone was seen only a few times. The chain carries TRBV30 and TRBJ2-3, with TRBD2 identical over 7 bases. The length of the CDR3 is 14 residues. The trim removed 1 base at V and 1 base at J, leaving 2 bases unmatched. In germline, CDR1 is GTSNPN, CDR2 SVGIG (reference sequence). This chain's CDR3 is CAWSALAGTDTQYF. For the CDR3, the DNA is TGTGCCTGGAGTGCGCTAGCGGGCACAGATACGCAGTATTTT.

V and J are TRBV5-1 and TRBJ1-1; D gene ambiguous. CDR1 is SGHRS and CDR2 is YFSETQ in the germline V gene. V was cut by 3 bases and J by 0 bases, with 15 bases left in between. The CDR3 runs to 16 residues. The CDR3 DNA sequence: TGCGCCAGCAGCTGGACCGGGTCGGTAGTGAACACTGAAGCTTTCTTT. This translates into CASSWTGSVVNTEAFF.

This clone came up a few times. The chain uses TRBV19 and TRBJ2-3; TRBD2 aligns across 7 bases. V dropped 5 bases and J dropped 2; count of bases not matched to a gene: 10. The CDR3 totals 16 residues. Per the germline V gene, CDR1 is LNHDA and CDR2 is SQIVND (reference sequence). The chain's CDR3 is CASSARGAGSTDTQYF. In DNA, the CDR3 is TGTGCCAGTAGTGCCCGGGGAGCGGGGTCCACAGATACGCAGTATTTT.

V usage is TRBV9 and J usage is TRBJ2-3, with 9 nucleotides matching TRBD2. Germline assignment: CDR1 SGDLS and CDR2 YYNGEE. The CDR3 sequence is 15 residues long. V trimming: 5 bases; J trimming: 0 bases; junction bases outside the gene matches: 4. CDR3 loop: CASSPTSGSTDTQYF. The CDR3 coding sequence is TGTGCCAGCAGTCCTACTAGCGGGAGCACAGATACGCAGTATTTT.

J is TRBJ1-6 and V is TRBV30, with D hard to call. The germline CDR1 and CDR2 sequences are GTSNPN and SVGIG (reference sequence). V gave up 5 bases and J gave up 13 bases, with 12 bases separating them. The CDR3 length is 11 residues. The CDR3 DNA reads as TGTGCCTGGGGGAGCCTTCCGCCCCTCCACTTT. This codes for CAWGSLPPLHF.

The chain combines TRBV5-4 with TRBJ2-1; TRBD1 matches 7 bases. CDR3 length equals 14 residues. The ends lost 2 bases at V and 7 bases at J; junction bases unmatched: 6. In germline, CDR1 is SGHNT, CDR2 YYREEE (reference sequence). CDR3 DNA: TGTGCCAGCAGCTTCCGGGACAGTCATAATGAGCAGTTCTTC. It encodes CASSFRDSHNEQFF.

V usage is TRBV11-3 and J usage is TRBJ2-2; the match to TRBD1 covers 8 bases. The CDR3 spans 16 residues. The V and J ends lost 3 bases and 1 base, in that order; junction bases with no gene match: 4. Germline CDR1 SGHNT, CDR2 YENEEA. Written as DNA, the CDR3 is TGTGCCAGCAGCTTTTCAGGGGGCTGGAACACCGGGGAGCTGTTTTTT. It is translated as CASSFSGGWNTGELFF.

V gene TRBV15 combines with J gene TRBJ2-1, with TRBD2 identical over 7 bases. Germline-derived CDR1 and CDR2 are LNHNV and YYDKDF (reference sequence). CDR3 length: 17 residues. Trimming took 0 bases from V and 2 from J; bases not matched to a gene: 7. CDR3 residues: CATSRDWREFTYNEQFF. The DNA of the CDR3 is TGTGCCACCAGCAGAGACTGGCGGGAGTTCACCTACAATGAGCAGTTCTTC. The full variable domain, rest sourced from reference TRBV15 and TRBJ2-1, is DAMVIQNPRYQVTQFGKPVTLSCSQTLNHNVMYWYQQKSSQAPKLLFHYYDKDFNNEADTPDNFQSRRPNTSFCFLDIRSPGLGDTAMYLCATSRDWREFTYNEQFFGPGTRLTVL.